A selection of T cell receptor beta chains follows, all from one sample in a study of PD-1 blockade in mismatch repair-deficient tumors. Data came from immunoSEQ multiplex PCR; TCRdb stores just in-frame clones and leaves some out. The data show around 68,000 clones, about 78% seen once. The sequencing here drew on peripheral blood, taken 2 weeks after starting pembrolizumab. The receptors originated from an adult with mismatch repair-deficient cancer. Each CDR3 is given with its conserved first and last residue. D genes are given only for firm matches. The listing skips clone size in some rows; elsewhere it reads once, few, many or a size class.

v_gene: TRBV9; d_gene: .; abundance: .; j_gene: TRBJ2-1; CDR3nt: TGTGCCAGCAGCGTAGGGTCCGGGTTCAATGAGCAGTTCTTC; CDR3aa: CASSVGSGFNEQFF
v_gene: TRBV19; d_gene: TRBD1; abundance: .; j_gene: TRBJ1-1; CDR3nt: TGTGCCAGTAGTAGGACAGGTCAAACTGAAGCTTTCTTT; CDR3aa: CASSRTGQTEAFF
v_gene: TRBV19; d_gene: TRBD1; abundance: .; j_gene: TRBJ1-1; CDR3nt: TGTGCCAGTAGTTCCACAGGGGGCACTGAAGCTTTCTTT; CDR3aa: CASSSTGGTEAFF
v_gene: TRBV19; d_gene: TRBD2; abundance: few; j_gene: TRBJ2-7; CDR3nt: TGTGCCAGTAGTGGGCGGACTAGCGGGAGTTCCCCACCGCCCTACGAGCAGTACTTC; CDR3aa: CASSGRTSGSSPPPYEQYF
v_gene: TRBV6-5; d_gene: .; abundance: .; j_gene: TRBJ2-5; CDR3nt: TGTGCCAGCAGTTACGGACAGTTCGTAAAGACCCAGTACTTC; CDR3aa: CASSYGQFVKTQYF
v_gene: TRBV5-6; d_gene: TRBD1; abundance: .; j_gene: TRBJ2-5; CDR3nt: TGTGCCAGCAGCTCCCTGGACAGGACTCAAGAGACCCAGTACTTC; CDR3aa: CASSSLDRTQETQYF
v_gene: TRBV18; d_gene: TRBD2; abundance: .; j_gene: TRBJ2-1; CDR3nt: TGTGCCAGCTCACCCGGACTAGCGGGAGGTATATACAATGAGCAGTTCTTC; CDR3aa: CASSPGLAGGIYNEQFF
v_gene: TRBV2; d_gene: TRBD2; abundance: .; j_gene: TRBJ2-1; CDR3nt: TGTGCCTTCCGTCGGACTAGCGGGAGGTCCATATACTACAATGAGCAGTTCTTC; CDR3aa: CAFRRTSGRSIYYNEQFF
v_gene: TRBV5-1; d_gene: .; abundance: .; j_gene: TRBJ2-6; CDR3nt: TGCGCCAGCAGCTTGGACCCAGGCTCTGGGGCCAACGTCCTGACTTTC; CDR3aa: CASSLDPGSGANVLTF
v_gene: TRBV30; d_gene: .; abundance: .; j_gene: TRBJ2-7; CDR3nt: TGTGCCTGGACCCCAGGTGGCAGGGGAAAGGGGGAGCAGTACTTC; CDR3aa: CAWTPGGRGKGEQYF
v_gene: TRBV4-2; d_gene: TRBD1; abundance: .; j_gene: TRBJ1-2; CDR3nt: TGTGCCAGCAGCCCAACGGACAGGGGCCCCTATGGCTACACCTTC; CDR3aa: CASSPTDRGPYGYTF
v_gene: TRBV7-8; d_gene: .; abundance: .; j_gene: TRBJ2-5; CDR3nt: TGTGCCAGCAGCTTGGGGGTCTGGGGCGGGCAAGAGACCCAGTACTTC; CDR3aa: CASSLGVWGGQETQYF
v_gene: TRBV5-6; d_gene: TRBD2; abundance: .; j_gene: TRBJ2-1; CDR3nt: TGTGCCAGCAGCTTTGGGCTAGCGGGAGTTCTTGAGCAGTTCTTC; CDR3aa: CASSFGLAGVLEQFF
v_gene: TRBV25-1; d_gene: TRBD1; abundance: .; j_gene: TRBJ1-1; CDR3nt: TGTGCCAGCAGTGAGAACAGGGGATGGGGCCTTAGTGGGGCTTTCTTT; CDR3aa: CASSENRGWGLSGAFF
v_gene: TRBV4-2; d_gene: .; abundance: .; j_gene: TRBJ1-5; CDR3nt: TGTGCCAGCAGCCAGGGGGACGGGAACAATCAGCCCCAGCATTTT; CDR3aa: CASSQGDGNNQPQHF
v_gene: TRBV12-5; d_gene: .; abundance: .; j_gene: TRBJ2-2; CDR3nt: TGTGCTAGTGGTGTAGAAGTCACCGGGGAGCTGTTTTTT; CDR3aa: CASGVEVTGELFF
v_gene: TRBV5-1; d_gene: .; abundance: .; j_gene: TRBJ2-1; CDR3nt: TGCGCCAGCAGCTTGCTGGGCGAGCAGTTCTTC; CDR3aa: CASSLLGEQFF
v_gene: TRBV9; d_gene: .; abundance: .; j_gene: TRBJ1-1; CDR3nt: TGTGCCAGCAGCGTAGCGATCGACAGGACTGAAGCTTTCTTT; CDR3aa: CASSVAIDRTEAFF
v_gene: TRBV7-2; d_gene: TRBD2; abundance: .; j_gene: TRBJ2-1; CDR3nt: TGTGCCAGCAGCCCAGGTTGGACTAGCGGGAGCTCCTACAATGAGCAGTTCTTC; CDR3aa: CASSPGWTSGSSYNEQFF
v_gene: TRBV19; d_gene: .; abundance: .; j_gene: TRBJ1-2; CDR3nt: TGTGCCAGTAGTGGGATTAGCTATGGCTACACCTTC; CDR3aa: CASSGISYGYTF
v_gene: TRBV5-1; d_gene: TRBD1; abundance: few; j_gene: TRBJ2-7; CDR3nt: TGCGCCAGCAGCCGGACAGGGGGCGCAGGGGAGCAGTACTTC; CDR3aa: CASSRTGGAGEQYF
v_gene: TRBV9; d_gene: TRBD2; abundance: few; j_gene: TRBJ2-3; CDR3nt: TGTGCCAGCAGCGTAGGCGTCGGGGGGACAGATACGCAGTATTTT; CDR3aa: CASSVGVGGTDTQYF
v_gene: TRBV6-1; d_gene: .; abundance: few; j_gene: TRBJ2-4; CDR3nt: TGTGCCAGCAGTGGGTTTAGAACTGAGGACATTCAGTACTTC; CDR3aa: CASSGFRTEDIQYF
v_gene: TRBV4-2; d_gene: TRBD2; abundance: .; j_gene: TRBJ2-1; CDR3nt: TGTGCCAGCAGCCAGGATCCGGGACTACGTAAGAATGAGCAGTTCTTC; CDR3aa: CASSQDPGLRKNEQFF
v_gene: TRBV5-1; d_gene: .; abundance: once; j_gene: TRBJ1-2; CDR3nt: TGCGCCAGCAGCCCTTCCCTCGGGCAGACAGCCAACTATGGCTACACCTTC; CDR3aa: CASSPSLGQTANYGYTF
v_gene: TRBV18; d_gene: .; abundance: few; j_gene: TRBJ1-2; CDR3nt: TGTGCCAGCTCACCACCGATAGGGTTAGGTGGCTACACCTTC; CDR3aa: CASSPPIGLGGYTF
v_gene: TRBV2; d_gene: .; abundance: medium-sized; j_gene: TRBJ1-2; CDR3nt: TGTGCCAGCAGGGGGGAGTATGGCTACACCTTC; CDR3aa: CASRGEYGYTF
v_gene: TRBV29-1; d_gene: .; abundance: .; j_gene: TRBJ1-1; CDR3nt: TGCAGCGGAACAGGGCGGGCGAACACTGAAGCTTTCTTT; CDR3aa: CSGTGRANTEAFF
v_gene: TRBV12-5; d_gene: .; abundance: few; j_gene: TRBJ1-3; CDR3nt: TGTGCTAGTGGTACAGGGTCCTCTGGAAACACCATATATTTT; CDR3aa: CASGTGSSGNTIYF
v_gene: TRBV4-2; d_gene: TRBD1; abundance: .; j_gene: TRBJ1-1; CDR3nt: TGTGCCAGCAGCCAGAGGACAGGGATGAACACTGAAGCTTTCTTT; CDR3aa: CASSQRTGMNTEAFF
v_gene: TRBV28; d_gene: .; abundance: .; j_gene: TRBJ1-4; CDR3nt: TGTGCCAGCAGCCTGGAGGGGGGGAATGAAAAACTGTTTTTT; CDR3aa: CASSLEGGNEKLFF